Sequencing of this T cell receptor (beta chain) was carried out in a study of cytomegalovirus exposure and HLA in healthy donors. Broader study findings: TCR beta sequences reportedly predicted the HLA-A and HLA-B alleles of most subjects accurately. Compared with the roughly 700-donor mean, an Asian-associated ancestry cluster reportedly had fewer N-insertions, according to a later analysis. Later work found most CMV-associated TCR beta chains apparently HLA-restricted.

The CDR3 runs 16 residues. Trimming cost V 1 base and J 8 bases; bases outside gene matches: 9. The germline gives CDR1 SGHTA, CDR2 FQGNSA. Use of 60 Vbeta and 13 Jbeta primers characterized the PCR. Data came from immunoSEQ multiplex PCR; TCRdb stores just in-frame clones and leaves some out. The sample yields tens of thousands of clones, approximately 75% seen once. In this sample, this clone turned up a few times. Its antigen remains unidentified. This clonotype originated in a woman aged 35 to 49 in good health and CMV-seronegative. The specimen sequenced was PBMCs. This rearrangement joins TRBV7-2 to TRBJ1-4; 8 nucleotides align to TRBD1. CDR3 sequence: CASSLGGGQGGEKLFF. The CDR3 coding sequence is TGTGCCAGCAGCTTAGGTGGTGGACAGGGAGGCGAAAAACTGTTTTTT. Drawing the rest from reference TRBV7-2 and TRBJ1-4, the complete variable domain is GAGVSQSPSNKVTEKGKDVELRCDPISGHTALYWYRQSLGQGLEFLIYFQGNSAPDKSGLPSDRFSAERTGGSVSTLTIQRTQQEDSAVYLCASSLGGGQGGEKLFFGSGTQLSVL.